A single sample is the source of the 27 T cell receptor beta chains below, sequenced in a study of PD-1 blockade in classical Hodgkin lymphoma. Autologous stem cell transplantation was followed by relapse in every patient, and brentuximab vedotin exposure varied. Libraries were prepared by immunoSEQ multiplex PCR; TCRdb keeps only in-frame clonotypes and omits some of them. The repertoire holds 35,000 to 45,000 clones, with more than 65% as singletons. The material was peripheral blood mononuclear cells (PBMCs), obtained before the second cycle of nivolumab. The receptors here all came from a human donor with classical Hodgkin lymphoma.

The chain has TRBV10-3 and TRBJ1-5; D remains unclear. With 3 bases removed from V and 6 bases from J, the gap between germline ends came to 9 bases. Germline V gene lookup returns CDR1 ENHRY and CDR2 SYGVKD. The CDR3 consists of 13 residues. The CDR3 nucleotides read TGTGCCATCAGTGAAACGGGAACTCAGCCCCAGCATTTT. Translation gives CAISETGTQPQHF.

This clone was seen only a few times. The chain is built from TRBV5-5 and TRBJ1-2; D remains ambiguous. Germline assignment: CDR1 SGHKS and CDR2 YYEKEE (reference sequence). Trimming left V 2 bases short and J 4 bases short, with 6 bases between. The CDR3 consists of 12 residues. The CDR3 reads CASSFNSYGYTF. CDR3 bases: TGTGCCAGCAGCTTTAACAGCTATGGCTACACCTTC.

The genes are TRBV2 and TRBJ2-2; a weak D match, TRBD1 (6 bases). The CDR3 is 15 amino acids. Trimming removed 7 bases from V and 2 bases from J, with 14 bases in between. In germline, CDR1 is SNHLY, CDR2 FYNNEI. CDR3 loop: CASTWTALNTGELFF. DNA of the CDR3: TGTGCCAGCACCTGGACAGCACTAAACACCGGGGAGCTGTTTTTT.

The chain uses TRBV9 and TRBJ2-7; D possibly corresponds to TRBD1 (6 bases). The germline V and J ends were trimmed by 2 bases and 6 bases, with 12 bases remaining between them. Looked up from germline, CDR1 is SGDLS and CDR2 is YYNGEE. This CDR3 contains 13 residues. The CDR3 reads CASSVGPTGEQYF. The CDR3 DNA reads TGTGCCAGCAGCGTTGGCCCGACAGGCGAGCAGTACTTC.

By frequency in the sample, this clone is medium-sized. V is TRBV2 and J is TRBJ2-7; no firm D call. Trimming shortened V by 8 bases and J by 0 bases, and 14 bases separated the two germline ends. Germline loops: CDR1 SNHLY, CDR2 FYNNEI. This CDR3 region has 14 residues. The CDR3 coding sequence is TGTGCCAGCTCTGAGGACCGGAGCTCCTACGAGCAGTACTTC. Translated: CASSEDRSSYEQYF.

CDR3 region: CASSSGVGGHEQYF. Written as DNA, the CDR3 is TGTGCCAGCAGCTCCGGAGTGGGGGGCCACGAGCAGTACTTC. The rearrangement uses TRBV7-9 and TRBJ2-7, with D tentatively TRBD1 or TRBD2 (6 bases each). V shed 4 bases and J shed 5 bases, with 15 bases lying between them. The length of the CDR3 is 14 residues. Germline CDR1 SEHNR, CDR2 FQNEAQ (reference sequence).

This clone occurred a few times. J is TRBJ1-2 and V is TRBV7-2, with 8 bases fitting TRBD1. This CDR3 spans 14 amino acids. CDR1 and CDR2 (germline): SGHTA, FQGNSA. Losses at the gene ends were 4 bases for V and 6 bases for J; bases not matched to a gene: 7. As DNA, the CDR3 is TGTGCCAGCAGCTCTCAGGGGGCGTTGGATGGCTACACCTTC. Protein: CASSSQGALDGYTF.

The chain couples TRBV20-1 to TRBJ2-3; D is undetermined. V lost 3 bases and J lost 4, with 2 bases in between. CDR3 length equals 10 residues. Germline values: CDR1 DFQATT, CDR2 SNEGSKA (reference sequence). The CDR3 nucleotides read TGCAGTGCTAGTGCAGATACGCAGTATTTT. Protein sequence: CSASADTQYF.

This clone has just a few counts. The V and J genes are TRBV23-1 and TRBJ2-7; D unclear. TRBV23-1 is classed as an ORF, of uncertain function. V shed 0 bases and J shed 1 base, with 10 bases lying between them. The CDR3 extends over 15 amino acids. The CDR3 sequence: CASSQSKRFSYEQYF. CDR3 nucleotides: TGCGCCAGCAGTCAATCAAAGCGATTTTCCTACGAGCAGTACTTC.

The genes are TRBV18 and TRBJ1-5, with D perhaps TRBD1 (5 bases). There are 15 residues in the CDR3. CDR1 is KGHSH and CDR2 is LQKENI in the germline V gene. V was trimmed by 3 bases and J by 4 bases, leaving 13 bases between them. The DNA for the CDR3 is TGTGCCAGCTCACCCGGGGCAGGGATAAATCAGCCCCAGCATTTT. As protein: CASSPGAGINQPQHF.

This chain links TRBV2 with TRBJ1-1, with TRBD1 matching over 8 bases. With 7 bases clipped from V and 4 bases from J, the junction kept 8 bases outside the gene matches. The length of the CDR3 is 14 residues. Germline loops: CDR1 SNHLY, CDR2 FYNNEI. The CDR3 sequence is CASTPQGAFTEAFF. The CDR3 DNA is TGTGCCAGCACTCCCCAGGGGGCATTCACTGAAGCTTTCTTT. Looking up the rest from reference TRBV2 and TRBJ1-1 gives the full variable domain: EPEVTQTPSHQVTQMGQEVILRCVPISNHLYFYWYRQILGQKVEFLVSFYNNEISEKSEIFDDQFSVERPDGSNFTLKIRSTKLEDSAMYFCASTPQGAFTEAFFGQGTRLTVV.

The gene calls are TRBV29-1 and TRBJ2-5; the match to TRBD2 covers 12 bases. Germline CDR1 and CDR2: SQVTM and ANQGSEA. The CDR3 is 14 residues long. J gave up 3 bases and V 3 bases, and 2 bases lay outside the gene matches. CDR3 DNA sequence: TGCAGCGTTGAGGGACTAGCGGGCAAAGAGACCCAGTACTTC. The encoded protein is CSVEGLAGKETQYF.

J is TRBJ2-7 and V is TRBV10-3; D possibly uses TRBD1 or TRBD2 (5 bases each). V was shortened by 3 bases and J by 2 bases, with 11 bases between the two germline ends. Germline assignment: CDR1 ENHRY and CDR2 SYGVKD. The CDR3 runs 14 residues. CDR3 amino acids: CAISDGALAYEQYF. CDR3 bases: TGTGCCATCAGTGACGGGGCCCTCGCCTACGAGCAGTACTTC.

The chain recombines TRBV7-3 with TRBJ2-1, with 13 bases identical to TRBD2. CDR1 and CDR2 from the germline V gene are SGHTA and FQGTGA. The CDR3 extends over 14 amino acids. V shed 5 bases and J 6 bases; nucleotides not matched to a gene: 1. CDR3 nucleotide sequence: TGTGCCAGCAGCCGACTAGCGGGGGGCAATGAGCAGTTCTTC. This translates into CASSRLAGGNEQFF.

The sample holds many counts of this clone. CDR3 in amino acids: CASSLGRGRSTDTQYF. CDR3 nucleotide sequence: TGTGCCAGCAGTTTGGGGCGGGGCCGAAGCACAGATACGCAGTATTTT. The J gene is TRBJ2-3, the V gene TRBV28, with D possibly being TRBD2 (6 bases). The CDR3 spans 16 residues. V gave up 3 bases and J gave up 0 bases, with 13 bases separating them. From germline, CDR1 is MDHEN and CDR2 SYDVKM.

This chain links TRBV19 with TRBJ2-2; 7 bases align to TRBD1. CDR1 and CDR2 (germline): LNHDA, SQIVND (reference sequence). The CDR3 loop spans 15 amino acids. Losses at the gene ends were 7 bases for V and 2 bases for J; bases not matched to a gene: 7. CDR3 in amino acids: CASKRDRVNTGELFF. The CDR3 bases are TGTGCCAGTAAGAGAGACAGGGTTAACACCGGGGAGCTGTTTTTT. The full variable domain, completed using reference TRBV19 and TRBJ2-2, is DGGITQSPKYLFRKEGQNVTLSCEQNLNHDAMYWYRQDPGQGLRLIYYSQIVNDFQKGDIAEGYSVSREKKESFPLTVTSAQKNPTAFYLCASKRDRVNTGELFFGEGSRLTVL.

This clone was recorded a few times. The rearrangement joins TRBV5-1 to TRBJ2-7; D is uncertain. The CDR3 length is 13 residues. CDR1 and CDR2 (germline): SGHRS, YFSETQ. Trimming left V 0 bases short and J 3 bases short, with 7 bases between. The CDR3 region is CASSLVVGYEQYF. CDR3 nucleotides: TGCGCCAGCAGCTTGGTTGTTGGCTACGAGCAGTACTTC.

V usage is TRBV6-6 and J usage is TRBJ2-7, with no clear D. Germline V gene data show CDR1 as MNHNY and CDR2 as SVGAGI (reference sequence). The V end lost 0 bases, the J end lost 6 bases, and 18 bases lay between the germline ends. The CDR3 is 16 residues long. The chain's CDR3 is CASSYSAWQPTSEQYF. CDR3 DNA sequence: TGTGCCAGCAGTTACTCCGCATGGCAGCCGACCTCCGAGCAGTACTTC.

This chain joins TRBV2 and TRBJ2-1; the match to TRBD2 covers 8 bases. Per germline, CDR1 SNHLY and CDR2 FYNNEI. V was clipped by 2 bases and J by 12 bases; unmatched bases: 12. The CDR3 loop spans 15 amino acids. The CDR3 loop is CASSESSGGPFAQFF. CDR3 in DNA: TGTGCCAGCAGTGAATCCAGCGGGGGCCCTTTTGCGCAGTTCTTC.

In DNA, the CDR3 is TGTGCCAGCAGCCCCGGCTCGGTTTACTCCTACAATGAGCAGTTCTTC. It is translated as CASSPGSVYSYNEQFF. J is TRBJ2-1 and V is TRBV5-4; D gene uncertain. The CDR3 is made up of 16 amino acids. Between the trimmed V and J ends, which lost 4 bases and 0 bases, there was a span of 14 bases. Germline V gene lookup returns CDR1 SGHNT and CDR2 YYREEE (reference sequence).

This rearrangement joins TRBV11-2 to TRBJ2-2; D possibly corresponds to TRBD1 (6 bases). Germline V gives CDR1 SGHAT, CDR2 FQNNGV. The V end lost 5 bases, the J end lost 2 bases, and 9 bases lay between the germline ends. The CDR3 loop spans 14 amino acids. The CDR3 nucleotides read TGTGCCAGCAGCCTCGGGACAAACACCGGGGAGCTGTTTTTT. Translated: CASSLGTNTGELFF.

The chain has TRBV10-3 and TRBJ2-2; 9 nucleotides align to TRBD1. Germline V gene lookup returns CDR1 ENHRY and CDR2 SYGVKD. This CDR3 contains 14 residues. Trimming removed 10 bases from V and 5 bases from J; junction bases left unmatched: 8. The CDR3, as DNA: TGTGCCACCCACAGGGGGCGTGGGACCGGGGAGCTGTTTTTT. Protein sequence: CATHRGRGTGELFF.

The chain joins TRBV28 to TRBJ2-5, with D possibly TRBD1 on 5 matching bases. This CDR3 spans 15 amino acids. Germline values: CDR1 MDHEN, CDR2 SYDVKM. V lost 4 bases and J 1 base, leaving 13 bases between the germline ends. CDR3 sequence reads: CASSSIDRFQETQYF. CDR3 bases: TGTGCCAGCAGTTCGATAGACAGATTCCAAGAGACCCAGTACTTC.

V and J are TRBV7-9 and TRBJ2-7; D uncertain. This CDR3 is 15 amino acids long. Germline CDR1 is SEHNR and CDR2 is FQNEAQ (reference sequence). The V and J ends lost 5 bases and 3 bases respectively, with 17 bases between them. The CDR3 sequence is CASSIGPKTVYEQYF. CDR3 nucleotide sequence: TGTGCCAGCAGCATCGGGCCAAAAACGGTCTACGAGCAGTACTTC.

V is TRBV2 and J is TRBJ2-3; 8 bases line up with TRBD2. The CDR3 is made up of 15 amino acids. The V segment lost 4 bases and the J segment 2 bases; nucleotides outside the gene matches: 5. CDR1 is SNHLY, CDR2 FYNNEI, per germline. The CDR3 is CASSVLSGATDTQYF. CDR3 coding DNA: TGTGCCAGCAGTGTACTTAGCGGGGCCACAGATACGCAGTATTTT.

V and J are TRBV18 and TRBJ2-3; a possible D gene is TRBD2 (6 bases). V lost 3 bases and J lost 6, with 16 bases in between. Germline CDR1 is KGHSH and CDR2 is LQKENI. The CDR3 extends over 15 amino acids. CDR3 bases: TGTGCCAGCTCACCGGTGCGGGGAGGTGTTGATACGCAGTATTTT. Its protein product is CASSPVRGGVDTQYF.

The CDR3 bases are TGTGCCAGCAGGACAGGGACAGGGGGGCAGCCCCAGCATTTT. This translates into CASRTGTGGQPQHF. The genes are TRBV11-2 and TRBJ1-5; 11 bases are a match to TRBD1. Germline V gene lookup returns CDR1 SGHAT and CDR2 FQNNGV. The CDR3 length is 14 residues. After removal of 6 bases from V and 7 bases from J, the junction contained 5 bases not matched to a gene.